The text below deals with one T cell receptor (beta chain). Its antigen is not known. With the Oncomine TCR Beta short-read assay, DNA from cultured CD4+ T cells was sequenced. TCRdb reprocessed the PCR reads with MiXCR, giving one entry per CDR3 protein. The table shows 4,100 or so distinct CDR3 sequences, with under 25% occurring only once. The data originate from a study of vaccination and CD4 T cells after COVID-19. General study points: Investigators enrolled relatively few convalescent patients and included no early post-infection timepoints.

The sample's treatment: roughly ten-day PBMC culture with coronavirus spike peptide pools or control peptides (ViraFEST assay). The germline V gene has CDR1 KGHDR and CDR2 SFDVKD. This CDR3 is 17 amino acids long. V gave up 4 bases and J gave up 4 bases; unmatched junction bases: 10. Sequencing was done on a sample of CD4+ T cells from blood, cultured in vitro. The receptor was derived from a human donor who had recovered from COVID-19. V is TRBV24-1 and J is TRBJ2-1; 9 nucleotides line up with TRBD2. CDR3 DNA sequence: TGTGCCACCAGTGAGTCAGGTAGCGGGGGAAGATACAATGAGCAGTTCTTC. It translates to CATSESGSGGRYNEQFF.